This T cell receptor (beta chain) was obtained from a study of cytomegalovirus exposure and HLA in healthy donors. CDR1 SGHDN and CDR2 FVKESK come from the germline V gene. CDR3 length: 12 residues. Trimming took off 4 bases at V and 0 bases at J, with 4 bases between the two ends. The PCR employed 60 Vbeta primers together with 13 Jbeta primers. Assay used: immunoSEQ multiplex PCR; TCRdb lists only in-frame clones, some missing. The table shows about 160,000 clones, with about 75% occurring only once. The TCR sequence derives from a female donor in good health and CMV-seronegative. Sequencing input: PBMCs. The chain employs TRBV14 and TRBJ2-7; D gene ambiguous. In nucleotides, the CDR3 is TGTGCCAGCAGCCTTAACTCCTACGAGCAGTACTTC. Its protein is CASSLNSYEQYF.